One sample yielded the 4 T cell receptor beta chains listed below, sequenced in a study of blood T cells in healthy people across ages. A second PCR, run for roughly 7 to 12 cycles, used a sample-barcoded 5' primer plus a J-beta primer mix. TCRdb re-called the 5' RACE reads with MiXCR, one entry per CDR3 protein. The sample has more than 1 million distinct CDR3 sequences, 45% seen once. The sequencing input was blood. These receptors were taken from a woman aged 55-70 years in good health.

In this sample, this clonotype turned up a few times. The rearrangement uses TRBV3-1 and TRBJ2-7; 8 nucleotides agree with TRBD1. There are 14 residues in the CDR3. The V gene's germline CDR1 is LGHDT and CDR2 YNNKEL (reference sequence). J lost 2 bases, V lost 5 bases, and 5 bases had no gene match. In DNA form, the CDR3 reads TGTGCCAGCAGCACCCGACAGGGGCCCTACGAGCAGTACTTC. The encoded protein is CASSTRQGPYEQYF.

This rearrangement joins TRBV12-5 to TRBJ1-1, with no clear D. V lost 6 bases and J lost 3, with 8 bases in between. Germline CDR1 LGHNT, CDR2 FRNRAP. The CDR3 is 12 amino acids. CDR3 protein: CASGIQYTEAFF. Written as DNA, the CDR3 is TGTGCTAGTGGGATTCAGTACACTGAAGCTTTCTTT.

This clonotype was picked up one time. The chain carries TRBV20-1 and TRBJ2-3, with unresolved D. CDR1 DFQATT and CDR2 SNEGSKA come from the germline V gene (reference sequence). This CDR3 region has 15 residues. V was pared by 6 bases and J by 5 bases, with 21 bases between. Written as DNA, the CDR3 is TGCAGTGCCATACAGATAACCGCCGCGTTAGATACGCAGTATTTT. This sequence encodes CSAIQITAALDTQYF.

V and J are TRBV7-8 and TRBJ1-5, with D uncertain. Germline CDR1 reads SGHVS; CDR2 reads FQNEAQ. V was cut by 1 base and J by 0 bases, with 7 bases left in between. The CDR3 sequence is 15 residues long. The CDR3 nucleotides are TGTGCCAGCAGCTTAGGAGTATTTAGCAATCAGCCCCAGCATTTT. It codes for CASSLGVFSNQPQHF. Using reference TRBV7-8 and TRBJ1-5 for the parts outside the CDR3, the full variable domain is GAGVSQSPRYKVAKRGQDVALRCDPISGHVSLFWYQQALGQGPEFLTYFQNEAQLDKSGLPSDRFFAERPEGSVSTLKIQRTQQEDSAVYLCASSLGVFSNQPQHFGDGTRLSIL.